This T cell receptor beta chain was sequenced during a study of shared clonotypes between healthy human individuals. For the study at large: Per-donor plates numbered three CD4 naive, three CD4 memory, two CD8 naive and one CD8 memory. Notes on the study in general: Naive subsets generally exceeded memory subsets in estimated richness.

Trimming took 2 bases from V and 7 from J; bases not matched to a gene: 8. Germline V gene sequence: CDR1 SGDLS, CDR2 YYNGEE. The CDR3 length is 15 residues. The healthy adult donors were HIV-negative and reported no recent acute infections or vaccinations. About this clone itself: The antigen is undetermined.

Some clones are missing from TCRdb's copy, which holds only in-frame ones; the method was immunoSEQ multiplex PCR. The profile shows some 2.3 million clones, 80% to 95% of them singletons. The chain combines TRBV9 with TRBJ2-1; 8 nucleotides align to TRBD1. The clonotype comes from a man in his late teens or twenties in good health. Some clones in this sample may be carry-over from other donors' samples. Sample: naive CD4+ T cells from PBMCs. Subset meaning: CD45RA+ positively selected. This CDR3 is CASSVTGNRGNEQFF. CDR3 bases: TGTGCCAGCAGCGTTACAGGGAACAGGGGGAATGAGCAGTTCTTC.